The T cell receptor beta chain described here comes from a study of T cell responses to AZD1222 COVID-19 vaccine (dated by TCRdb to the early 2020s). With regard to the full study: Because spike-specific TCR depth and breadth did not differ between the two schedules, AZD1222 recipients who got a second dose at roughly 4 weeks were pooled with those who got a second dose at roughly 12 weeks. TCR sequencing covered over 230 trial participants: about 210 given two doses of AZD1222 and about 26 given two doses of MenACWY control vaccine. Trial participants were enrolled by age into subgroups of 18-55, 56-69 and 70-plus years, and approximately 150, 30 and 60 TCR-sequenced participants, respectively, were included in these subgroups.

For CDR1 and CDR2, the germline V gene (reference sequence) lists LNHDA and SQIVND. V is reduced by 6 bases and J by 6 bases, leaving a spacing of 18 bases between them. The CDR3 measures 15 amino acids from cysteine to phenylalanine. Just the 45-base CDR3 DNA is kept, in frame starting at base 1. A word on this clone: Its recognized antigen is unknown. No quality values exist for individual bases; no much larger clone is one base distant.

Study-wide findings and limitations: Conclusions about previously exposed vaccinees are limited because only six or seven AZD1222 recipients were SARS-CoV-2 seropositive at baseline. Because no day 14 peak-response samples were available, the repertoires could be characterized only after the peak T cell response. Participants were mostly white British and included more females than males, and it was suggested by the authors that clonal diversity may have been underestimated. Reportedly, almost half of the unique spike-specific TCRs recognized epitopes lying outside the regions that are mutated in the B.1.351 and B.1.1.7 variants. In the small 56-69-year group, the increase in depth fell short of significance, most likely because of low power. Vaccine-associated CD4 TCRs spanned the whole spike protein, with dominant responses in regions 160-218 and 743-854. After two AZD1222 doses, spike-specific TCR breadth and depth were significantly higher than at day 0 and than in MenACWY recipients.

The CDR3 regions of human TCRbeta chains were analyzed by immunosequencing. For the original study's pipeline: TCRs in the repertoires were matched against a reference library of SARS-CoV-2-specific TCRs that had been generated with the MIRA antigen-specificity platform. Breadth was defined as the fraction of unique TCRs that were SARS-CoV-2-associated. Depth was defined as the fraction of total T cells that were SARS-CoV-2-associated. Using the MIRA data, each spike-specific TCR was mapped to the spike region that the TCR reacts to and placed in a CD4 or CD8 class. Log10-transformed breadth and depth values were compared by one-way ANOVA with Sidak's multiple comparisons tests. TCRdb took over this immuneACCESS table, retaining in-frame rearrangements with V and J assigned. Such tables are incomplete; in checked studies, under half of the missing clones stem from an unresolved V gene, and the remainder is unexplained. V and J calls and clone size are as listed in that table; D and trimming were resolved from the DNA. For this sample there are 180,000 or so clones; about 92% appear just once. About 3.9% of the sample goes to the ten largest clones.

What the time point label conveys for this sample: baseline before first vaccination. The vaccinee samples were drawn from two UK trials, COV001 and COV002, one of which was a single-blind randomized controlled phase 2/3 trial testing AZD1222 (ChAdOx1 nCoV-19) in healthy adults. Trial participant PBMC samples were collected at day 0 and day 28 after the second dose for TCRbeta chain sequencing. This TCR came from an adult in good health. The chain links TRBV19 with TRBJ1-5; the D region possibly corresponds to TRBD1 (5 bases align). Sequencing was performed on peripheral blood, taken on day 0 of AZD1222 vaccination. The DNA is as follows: TGTGCCAGTAGCGGAGGAGGGGCAAGGGGTCAGCCCCAGCATTTT. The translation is CASSGGGARGQPQHF.